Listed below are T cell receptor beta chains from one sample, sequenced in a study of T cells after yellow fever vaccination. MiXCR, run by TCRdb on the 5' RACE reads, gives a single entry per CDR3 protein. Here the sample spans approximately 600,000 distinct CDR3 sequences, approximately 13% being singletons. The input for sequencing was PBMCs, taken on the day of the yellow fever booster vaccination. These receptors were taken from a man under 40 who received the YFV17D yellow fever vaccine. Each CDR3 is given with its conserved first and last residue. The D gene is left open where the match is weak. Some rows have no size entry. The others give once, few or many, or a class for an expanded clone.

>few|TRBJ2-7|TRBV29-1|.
CSVEVGSHYEQYF
TGCAGCGTTGAAGTGGGCAGCCACTACGAGCAGTACTTC
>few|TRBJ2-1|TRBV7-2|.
CASMHRTYNEQFF
TGTGCCAGTATGCATAGGACGTACAATGAGCAGTTCTTC
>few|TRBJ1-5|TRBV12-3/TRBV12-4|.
CASSQSGGNQPQHF
TGTGCCAGCAGCCAGTCGGGCGGGAATCAGCCCCAGCATTTT
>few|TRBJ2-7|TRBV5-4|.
CASSTDLQGSYSYEQYF
TGTGCCAGCAGCACGGACCTACAGGGCTCATACTCCTACGAGCAGTACTTC
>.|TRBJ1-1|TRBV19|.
CASSILLENTEAFF
TGTGCCAGTAGTATATTACTGGAGAACACTGAAGCTTTCTTT
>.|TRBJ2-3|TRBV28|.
CASSPSEYTQYF
TGTGCCAGCAGCCCCTCTGAATATACGCAGTATTTT
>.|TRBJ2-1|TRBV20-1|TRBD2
CSAYEREVWDEQFF
TGCAGTGCTTATGAGCGGGAGGTTTGGGATGAGCAGTTCTTC
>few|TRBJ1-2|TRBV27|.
CASSLSIQGLNYGYTF
TGTGCCAGCAGTTTATCGATTCAAGGCCTTAACTATGGCTACACCTTC
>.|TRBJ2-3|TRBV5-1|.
CASSFLGHTDTQYF
TGCGCCAGCAGCTTCTTGGGCCACACAGATACGCAGTATTTT
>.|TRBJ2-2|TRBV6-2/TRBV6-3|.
CASSRGGTGHTGELFF
TGTGCCAGCAGCCGAGGTGGGACTGGGCACACCGGGGAGCTGTTTTTT
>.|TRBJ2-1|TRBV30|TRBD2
CAWSVGWTSGWGNEQFF
TGTGCCTGGAGTGTAGGGTGGACTAGCGGCTGGGGCAATGAGCAGTTCTTC
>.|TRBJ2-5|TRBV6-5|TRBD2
CASSYSASGSGETQYF
TGTGCCAGCAGTTACTCCGCTAGCGGGAGTGGGGAGACCCAGTACTTC
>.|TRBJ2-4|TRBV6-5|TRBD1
CASSYHRTGGGKGKNIQYF
TGTGCCAGCAGTTACCACCGAACAGGGGGCGGGAAAGGCAAAAACATTCAGTACTTC
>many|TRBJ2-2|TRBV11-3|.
CASSFGAAGELFF
TGTGCCAGCAGCTTTGGGGCCGCCGGGGAGCTGTTTTTT
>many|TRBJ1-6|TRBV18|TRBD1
CASSGQGNNSPLHF
TGTGCCAGCTCGGGACAGGGGAATAATTCACCCCTCCACTTT
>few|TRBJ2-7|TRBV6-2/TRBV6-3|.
CASSYFPGASYEQYF
TGTGCCAGCAGTTACTTTCCAGGGGCATCTTACGAGCAGTACTTC
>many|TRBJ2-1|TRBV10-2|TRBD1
CASKMTGGFYNEQFF
TGCGCCAGCAAGATGACAGGGGGCTTTTACAATGAGCAGTTCTTC
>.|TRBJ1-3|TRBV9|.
CASSVLEGNTIYF
TGTGCCAGCAGCGTCCTAGAGGGGAACACCATATATTTT